What follows are 4 T cell receptor beta chains derived from one specimen sequenced in a study of T-cell memory formation after mild COVID-19. TCRdb redid the calling of the 5' RACE reads with MiXCR, one entry per CDR3 protein. The sample carries around 410,000 distinct CDR3 sequences, around a quarter recorded once. Source material: PBMCs or a T cell subset sorted from them (not recorded which). These receptors all stem from an adult woman who had mild COVID-19 (a few samples of this study predate the infection). Cell type and time point are not known.

Ten or more counts support this clonotype. The V gene is TRBV18, the J gene TRBJ2-4; either TRBD1 or TRBD2 may fit D (5 bases each). CDR1 is KGHSH, CDR2 LQKENI, per germline. Trimming cost V 1 base and J 0 bases, with 13 bases left between them. This CDR3 region has 17 residues. In DNA form, the CDR3 reads TGTGCCAGCTCACCACTGGGACCTCAAGCAGCCAAAAACATTCAGTACTTC. It is translated as CASSPLGPQAAKNIQYF.

The chain joins TRBV7-9 to TRBJ2-4; a possible D gene is TRBD1 (6 bases). V was clipped by 6 bases and J by 1 base, with 10 bases between them. Per the germline V gene, CDR1 is SEHNR and CDR2 is FQNEAQ (reference sequence). CDR3 length: 14 residues. The DNA of the CDR3 is TGTGCCAGCAGTTATGACAGGGCCAAAAACATTCAGTACTTC. Protein product: CASSYDRAKNIQYF.

The chain joins TRBV5-1 to TRBJ2-5, with 7 nucleotides matching TRBD2. There are 16 residues in the CDR3. Germline V gene data show CDR1 as SGHRS and CDR2 as YFSETQ. The junction had 9 bases not matched to a gene; V was cut back by 0 bases and J by 4 bases. CDR3 in DNA: TGCGCCAGCAGCTTGGAGGTGGGGAGGGGAAGAGAGACCCAGTACTTC. Amino acids: CASSLEVGRGRETQYF.

This chain links TRBV4-1 with TRBJ1-2; D is uncertain. Germline V gene data show CDR1 as MGHRA and CDR2 as YSYEKL. The CDR3 contains 14 residues. V was shortened by 1 base and J by 5 bases, with 11 bases between the two germline ends. The CDR3 loop reads CASSQAAPIYGYTF. The DNA of the CDR3 is TGCGCCAGCAGCCAAGCCGCCCCGATATATGGCTACACCTTC.